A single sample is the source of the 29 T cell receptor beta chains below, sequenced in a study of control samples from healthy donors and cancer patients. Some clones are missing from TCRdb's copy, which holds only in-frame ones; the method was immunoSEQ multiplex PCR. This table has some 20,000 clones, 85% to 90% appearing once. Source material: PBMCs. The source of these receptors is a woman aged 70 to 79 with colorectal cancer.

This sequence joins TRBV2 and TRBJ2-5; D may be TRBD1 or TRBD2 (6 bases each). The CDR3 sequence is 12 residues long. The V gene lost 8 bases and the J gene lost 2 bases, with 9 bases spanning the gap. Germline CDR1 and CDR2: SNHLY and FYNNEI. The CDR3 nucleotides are TGTGCCAGCCGGGGGCAGCAAGAGACCCAGTACTTC. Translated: CASRGQQETQYF. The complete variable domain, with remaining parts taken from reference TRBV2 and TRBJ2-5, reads EPEVTQTPSHQVTQMGQEVILRCVPISNHLYFYWYRQILGQKVEFLVSFYNNEISEKSEIFDDQFSVERPDGSNFTLKIRSTKLEDSAMYFCASRGQQETQYFGPGTRLLVL.

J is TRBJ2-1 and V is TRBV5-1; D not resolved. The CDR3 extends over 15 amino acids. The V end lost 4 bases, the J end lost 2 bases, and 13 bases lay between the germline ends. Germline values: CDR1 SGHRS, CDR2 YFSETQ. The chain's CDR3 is CASSPVKSTYNEQFF. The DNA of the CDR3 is TGCGCCAGCAGCCCTGTGAAGTCCACCTACAATGAGCAGTTCTTC.

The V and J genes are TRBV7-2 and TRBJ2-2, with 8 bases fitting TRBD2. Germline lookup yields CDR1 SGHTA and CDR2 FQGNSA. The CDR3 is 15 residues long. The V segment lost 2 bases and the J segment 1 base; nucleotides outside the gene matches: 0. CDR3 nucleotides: TGTGCCAGCAGCTTAAGCGGGGGGAACACCGGGGAGCTGTTTTTT. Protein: CASSLSGGNTGELFF.

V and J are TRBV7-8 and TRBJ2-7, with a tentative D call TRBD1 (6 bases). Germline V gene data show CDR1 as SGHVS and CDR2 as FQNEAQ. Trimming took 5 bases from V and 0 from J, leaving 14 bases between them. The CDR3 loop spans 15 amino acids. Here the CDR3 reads CASSRPDRSSYEQYF. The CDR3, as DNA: TGTGCCAGCAGCCGACCCGACAGGAGCTCCTACGAGCAGTACTTC. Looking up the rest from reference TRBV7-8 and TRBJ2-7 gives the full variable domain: GAGVSQSPRYKVAKRGQDVALRCDPISGHVSLFWYQQALGQGPEFLTYFQNEAQLDKSGLPSDRFFAERPEGSVSTLKIQRTQQEDSAVYLCASSRPDRSSYEQYFGPGTRLTVT.

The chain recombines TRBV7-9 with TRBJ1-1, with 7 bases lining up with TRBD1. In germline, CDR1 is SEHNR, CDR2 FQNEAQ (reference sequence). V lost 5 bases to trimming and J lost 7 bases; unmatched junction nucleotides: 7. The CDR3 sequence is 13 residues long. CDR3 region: CASSQGGSNEAFF. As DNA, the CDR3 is TGTGCCAGCAGCCAGGGGGGTTCGAATGAAGCTTTCTTT.

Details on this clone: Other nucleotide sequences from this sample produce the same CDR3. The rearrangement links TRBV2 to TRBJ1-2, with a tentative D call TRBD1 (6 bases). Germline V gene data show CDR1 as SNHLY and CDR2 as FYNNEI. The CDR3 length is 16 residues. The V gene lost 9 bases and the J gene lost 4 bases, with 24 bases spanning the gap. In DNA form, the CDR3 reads TGTGCCAGTAGGGGGTGGCAGGAACCATACTTCTATGGCTACACCTTC. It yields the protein CASRGWQEPYFYGYTF.

CDR3 amino acids: CASTEEGAYNEQFF. In DNA, the CDR3 is TGTGCCAGCACCGAAGAGGGGGCGTACAATGAGCAGTTCTTC. The chain combines TRBV21-1 with TRBJ2-1; no DNA check was done on the table's D call, TRBD1. TRBV21-1 is termed a pseudogene. The CDR3 spans 14 residues.

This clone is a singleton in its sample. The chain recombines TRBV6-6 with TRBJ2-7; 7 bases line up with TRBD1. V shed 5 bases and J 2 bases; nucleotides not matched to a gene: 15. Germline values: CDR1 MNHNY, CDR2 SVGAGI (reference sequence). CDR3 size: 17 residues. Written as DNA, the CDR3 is TGTGCCAGCAGTCGCGTTCTACGCCTAGACAGGGCCTACGAGCAGTACTTC. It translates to CASSRVLRLDRAYEQYF.

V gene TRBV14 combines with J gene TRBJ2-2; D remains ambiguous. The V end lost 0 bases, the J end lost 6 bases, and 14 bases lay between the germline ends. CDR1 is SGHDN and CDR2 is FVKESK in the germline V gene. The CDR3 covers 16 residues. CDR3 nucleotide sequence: TGTGCCAGCAGCCAAGATCGTCCCAGGCTGGCCGGGGAGCTGTTTTTT. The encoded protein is CASSQDRPRLAGELFF.

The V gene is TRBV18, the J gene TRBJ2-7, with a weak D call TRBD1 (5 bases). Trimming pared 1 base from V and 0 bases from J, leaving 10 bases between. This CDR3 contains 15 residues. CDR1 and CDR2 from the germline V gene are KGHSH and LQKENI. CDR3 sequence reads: CASSPQGPISYEQYF. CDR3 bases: TGTGCCAGCTCACCACAGGGGCCCATCTCCTACGAGCAGTACTTC.

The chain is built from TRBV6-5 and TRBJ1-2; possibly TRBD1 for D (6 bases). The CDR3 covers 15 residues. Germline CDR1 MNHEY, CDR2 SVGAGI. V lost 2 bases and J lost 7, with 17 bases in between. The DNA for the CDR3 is TGTGCCAGCAGTTACGGGCCTGGGGGGCTTGGTGGCTACACCTTC. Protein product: CASSYGPGGLGGYTF.

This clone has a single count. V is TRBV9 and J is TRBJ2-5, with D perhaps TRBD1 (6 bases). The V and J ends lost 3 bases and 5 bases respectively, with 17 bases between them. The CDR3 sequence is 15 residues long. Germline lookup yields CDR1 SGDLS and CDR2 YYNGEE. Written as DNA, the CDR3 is TGTGCCAGCAGCGCTCCGGGACACCGAGGTGAGACCCAGTACTTC. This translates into CASSAPGHRGETQYF.

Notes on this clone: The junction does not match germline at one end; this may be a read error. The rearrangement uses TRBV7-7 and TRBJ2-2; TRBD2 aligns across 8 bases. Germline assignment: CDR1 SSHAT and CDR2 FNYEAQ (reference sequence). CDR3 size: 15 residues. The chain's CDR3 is CASSQSGGNTGELFF. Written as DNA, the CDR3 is TGTGCTAGCAGCCAAAGCGGGGGGAACACCGGGGAGCTGTTTTTT.

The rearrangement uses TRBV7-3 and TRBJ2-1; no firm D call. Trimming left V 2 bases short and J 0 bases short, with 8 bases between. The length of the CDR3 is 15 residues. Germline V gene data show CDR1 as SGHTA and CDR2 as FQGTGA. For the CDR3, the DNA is TGTGCCAGCAGCTTAGGGGTCTCCTCCTACAATGAGCAGTTCTTC. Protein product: CASSLGVSSYNEQFF.

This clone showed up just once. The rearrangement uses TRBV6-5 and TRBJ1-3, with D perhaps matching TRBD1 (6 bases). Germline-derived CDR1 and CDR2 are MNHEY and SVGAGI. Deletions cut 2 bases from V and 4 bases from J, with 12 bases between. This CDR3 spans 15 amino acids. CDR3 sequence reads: CASSYAGAEGNTIYF. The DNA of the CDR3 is TGTGCCAGCAGTTACGCGGGGGCGGAGGGAAACACCATATATTTT.

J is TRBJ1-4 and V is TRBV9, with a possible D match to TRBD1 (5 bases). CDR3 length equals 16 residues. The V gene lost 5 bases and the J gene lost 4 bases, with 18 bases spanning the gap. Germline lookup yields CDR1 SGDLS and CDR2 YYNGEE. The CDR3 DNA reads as TGTGCCAGCAGGCTGGGGCATTCGGGGTTTAATGAAAAACTGTTTTTT. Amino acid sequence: CASRLGHSGFNEKLFF.

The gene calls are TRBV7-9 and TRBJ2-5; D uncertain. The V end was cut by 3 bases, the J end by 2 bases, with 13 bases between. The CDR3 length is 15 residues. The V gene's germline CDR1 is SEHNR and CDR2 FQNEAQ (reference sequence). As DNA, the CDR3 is TGTGCCAGCAGCTTGATGCGGAGAAGTCAAGAGACCCAGTACTTC. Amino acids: CASSLMRRSQETQYF.

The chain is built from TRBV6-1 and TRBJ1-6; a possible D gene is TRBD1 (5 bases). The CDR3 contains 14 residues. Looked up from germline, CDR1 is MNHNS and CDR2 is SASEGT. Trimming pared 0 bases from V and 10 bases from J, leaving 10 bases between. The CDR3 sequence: CASSEATARSPLHF. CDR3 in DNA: TGTGCCAGCAGTGAAGCGACAGCCAGGTCACCCCTCCACTTT.

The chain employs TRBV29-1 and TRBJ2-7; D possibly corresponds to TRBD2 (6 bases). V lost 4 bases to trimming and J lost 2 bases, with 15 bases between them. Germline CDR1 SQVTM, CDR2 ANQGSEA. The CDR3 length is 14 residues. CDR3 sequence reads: CSVAGVVGAYEQYF. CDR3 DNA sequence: TGCAGCGTTGCGGGGGTTGTGGGGGCCTACGAGCAGTACTTC.

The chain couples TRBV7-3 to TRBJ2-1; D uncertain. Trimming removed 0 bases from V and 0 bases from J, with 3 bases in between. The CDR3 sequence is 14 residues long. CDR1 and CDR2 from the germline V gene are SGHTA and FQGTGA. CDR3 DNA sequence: TGTGCCAGCAGCTTAACGGGCTCCTACAATGAGCAGTTCTTC. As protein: CASSLTGSYNEQFF.

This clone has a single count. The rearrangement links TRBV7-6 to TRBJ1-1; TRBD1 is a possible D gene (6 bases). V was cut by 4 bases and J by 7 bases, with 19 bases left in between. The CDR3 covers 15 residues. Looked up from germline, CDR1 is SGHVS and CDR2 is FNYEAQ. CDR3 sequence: CASSSTGGAKDEAFF. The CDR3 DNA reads TGTGCCAGCAGCTCCACGGGGGGCGCTAAGGATGAAGCTTTCTTT.

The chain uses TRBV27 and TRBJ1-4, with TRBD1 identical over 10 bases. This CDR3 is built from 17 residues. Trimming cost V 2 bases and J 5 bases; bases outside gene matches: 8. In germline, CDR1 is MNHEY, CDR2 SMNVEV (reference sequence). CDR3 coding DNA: TGTGCCAGCAGTTTAAGGTTCCGGGACAGGGGAAATGAAAAACTGTTTTTT. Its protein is CASSLRFRDRGNEKLFF.

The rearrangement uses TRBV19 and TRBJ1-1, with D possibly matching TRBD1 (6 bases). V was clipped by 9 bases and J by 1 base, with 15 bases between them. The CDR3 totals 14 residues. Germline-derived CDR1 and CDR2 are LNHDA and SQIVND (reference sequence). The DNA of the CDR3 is TGTGCCAGCCTTACGGCAGGGGCGAACACTGAAGCTTTCTTT. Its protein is CASLTAGANTEAFF.

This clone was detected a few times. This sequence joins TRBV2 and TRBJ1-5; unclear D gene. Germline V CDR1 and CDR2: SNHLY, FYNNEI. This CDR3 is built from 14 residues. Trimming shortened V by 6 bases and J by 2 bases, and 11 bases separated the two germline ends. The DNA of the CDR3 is TGTGCCAGCAGCGTTGAAAGGGGCAATCAGCCCCAGCATTTT. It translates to CASSVERGNQPQHF.

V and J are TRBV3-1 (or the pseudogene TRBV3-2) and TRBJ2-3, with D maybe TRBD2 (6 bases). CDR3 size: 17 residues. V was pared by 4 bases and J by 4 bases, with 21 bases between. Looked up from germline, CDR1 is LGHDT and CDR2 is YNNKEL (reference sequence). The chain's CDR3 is CASSRGNGGIYSDTQYF. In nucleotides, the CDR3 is TGTGCCAGCAGCCGAGGGAATGGGGGGATTTACTCAGATACGCAGTATTTT.

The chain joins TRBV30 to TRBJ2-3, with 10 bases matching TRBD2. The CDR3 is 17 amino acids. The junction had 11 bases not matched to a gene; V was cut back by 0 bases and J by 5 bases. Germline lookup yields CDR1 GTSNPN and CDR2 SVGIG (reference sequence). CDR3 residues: CAWSVRGAGGPGDTQYF. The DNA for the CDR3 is TGTGCCTGGAGTGTACGGGGAGCGGGAGGGCCGGGAGATACGCAGTATTTT.

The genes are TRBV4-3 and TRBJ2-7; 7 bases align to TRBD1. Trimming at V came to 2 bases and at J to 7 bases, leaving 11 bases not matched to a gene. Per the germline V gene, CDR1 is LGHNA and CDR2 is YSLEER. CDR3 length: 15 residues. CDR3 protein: CASSQRAGGTLEQYF. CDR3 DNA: TGCGCCAGCAGCCAAAGGGCAGGGGGAACCCTGGAGCAGTACTTC.

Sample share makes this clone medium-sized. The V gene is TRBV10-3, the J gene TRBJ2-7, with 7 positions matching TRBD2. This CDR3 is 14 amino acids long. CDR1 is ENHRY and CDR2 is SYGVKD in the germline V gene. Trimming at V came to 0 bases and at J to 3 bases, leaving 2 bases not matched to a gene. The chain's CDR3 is CAISESGGDYEQYF. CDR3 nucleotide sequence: TGTGCCATCAGTGAGTCGGGAGGGGACTACGAGCAGTACTTC.

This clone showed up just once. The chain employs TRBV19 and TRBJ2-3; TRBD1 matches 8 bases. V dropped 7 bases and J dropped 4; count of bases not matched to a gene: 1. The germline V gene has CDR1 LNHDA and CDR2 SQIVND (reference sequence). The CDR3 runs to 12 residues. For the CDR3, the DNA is TGTGCCAGTACAGGGGGCGCAGATACGCAGTATTTT. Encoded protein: CASTGGADTQYF.